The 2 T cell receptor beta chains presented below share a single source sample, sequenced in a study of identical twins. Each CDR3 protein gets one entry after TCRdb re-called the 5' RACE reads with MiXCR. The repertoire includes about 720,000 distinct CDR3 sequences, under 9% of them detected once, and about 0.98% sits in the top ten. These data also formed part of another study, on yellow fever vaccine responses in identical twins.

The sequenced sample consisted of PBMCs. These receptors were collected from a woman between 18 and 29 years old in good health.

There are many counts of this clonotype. CDR3 sequence reads: CASSLMIRNNEQFF. CDR3 DNA: TGTGCCAGCAGTTTAATGATAAGGAACAATGAGCAGTTCTTC. J is TRBJ2-1 and V is TRBV12-3 or TRBV12-4, with no clear D. The CDR3 is 14 residues long. V was trimmed by 2 bases and J by 5 bases, leaving 10 bases between them.

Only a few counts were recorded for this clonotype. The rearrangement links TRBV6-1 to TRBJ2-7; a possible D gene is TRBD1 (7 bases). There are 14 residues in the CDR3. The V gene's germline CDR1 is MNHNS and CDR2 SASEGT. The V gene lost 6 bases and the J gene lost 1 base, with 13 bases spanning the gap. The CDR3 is CASRGAGGSYEQYF. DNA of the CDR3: TGTGCCAGCAGAGGGGCAGGGGGGTCCTACGAGCAGTACTTC.